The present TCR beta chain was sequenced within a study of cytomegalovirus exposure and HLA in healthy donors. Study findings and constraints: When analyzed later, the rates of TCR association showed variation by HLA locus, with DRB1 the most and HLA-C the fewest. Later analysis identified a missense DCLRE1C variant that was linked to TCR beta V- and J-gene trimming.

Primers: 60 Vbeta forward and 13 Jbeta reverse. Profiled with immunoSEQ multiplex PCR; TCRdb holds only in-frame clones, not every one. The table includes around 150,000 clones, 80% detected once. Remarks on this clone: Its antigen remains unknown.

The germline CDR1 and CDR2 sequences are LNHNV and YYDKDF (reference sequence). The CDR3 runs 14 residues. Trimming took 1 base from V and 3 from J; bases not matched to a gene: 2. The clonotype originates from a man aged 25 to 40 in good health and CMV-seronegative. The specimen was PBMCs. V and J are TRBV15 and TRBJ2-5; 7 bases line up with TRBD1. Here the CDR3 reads CATSRVGTEETQYF. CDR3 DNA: TGTGCCACCAGCAGAGTAGGGACAGAAGAGACCCAGTACTTC.